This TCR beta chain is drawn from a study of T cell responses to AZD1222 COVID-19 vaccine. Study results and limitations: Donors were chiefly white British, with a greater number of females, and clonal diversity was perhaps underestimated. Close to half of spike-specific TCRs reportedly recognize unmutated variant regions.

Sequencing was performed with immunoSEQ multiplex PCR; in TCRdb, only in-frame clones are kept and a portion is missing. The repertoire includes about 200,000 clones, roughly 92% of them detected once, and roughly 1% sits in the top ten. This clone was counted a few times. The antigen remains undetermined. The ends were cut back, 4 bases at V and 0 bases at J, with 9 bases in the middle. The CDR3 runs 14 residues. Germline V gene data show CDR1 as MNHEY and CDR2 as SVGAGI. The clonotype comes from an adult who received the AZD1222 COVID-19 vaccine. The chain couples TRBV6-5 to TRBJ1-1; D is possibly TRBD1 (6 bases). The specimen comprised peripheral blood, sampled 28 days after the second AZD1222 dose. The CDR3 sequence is CASSWDTLNTEAFF. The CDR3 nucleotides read TGTGCCAGCAGTTGGGACACACTGAACACTGAAGCTTTCTTT.